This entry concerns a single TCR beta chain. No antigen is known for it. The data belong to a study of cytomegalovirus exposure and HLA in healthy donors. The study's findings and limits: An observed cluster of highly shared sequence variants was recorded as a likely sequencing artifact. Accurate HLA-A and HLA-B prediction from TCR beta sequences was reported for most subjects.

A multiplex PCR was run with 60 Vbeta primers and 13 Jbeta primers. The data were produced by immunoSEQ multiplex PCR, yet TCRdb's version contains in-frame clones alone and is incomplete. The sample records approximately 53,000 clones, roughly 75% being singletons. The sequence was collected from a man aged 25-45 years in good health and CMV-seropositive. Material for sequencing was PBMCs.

This chain's CDR3 is CASSLVGTGGRSPLHF. The CDR3 nucleotides are TGTGCCAGCAGCCTAGTGGGGACAGGGGGAAGATCACCCCTCCACTTT. The chain couples TRBV27 to TRBJ1-6, with TRBD1 matching 11 bases. The V gene's germline CDR1 is MNHEY and CDR2 SMNVEV (reference sequence). The V segment lost 6 bases and the J segment 10 bases; nucleotides outside the gene matches: 11. This CDR3 is built from 16 residues.